Presented here are 27 T cell receptor beta chains from one specimen sequenced in a study of blood T cells in healthy people across ages. Together with a sample-barcoded 5' primer, a J-beta primer mix was included in a second PCR lasting roughly 7 to 11 cycles. A single record per CDR3 protein comes from TCRdb applying MiXCR to the 5' RACE reads. The sample holds some 1.6 million distinct CDR3 sequences, about 31% seen once. The sample taken for sequencing was blood. The receptor source for this set is a woman aged 25 to 39 in good health.

This clonotype was observed many times. This sequence joins TRBV29-1 and TRBJ2-1; a possible D gene is TRBD1 (6 bases). Germline loops: CDR1 SQVTM, CDR2 ANQGSEA. This CDR3 spans 12 amino acids. The V gene lost 7 bases and the J gene lost 5 bases, with 12 bases spanning the gap. CDR3 bases: TGCAGCGCTGGACAGACAGACAATGAGCAGTTCTTC. It encodes CSAGQTDNEQFF.

This chain links TRBV12-3 or TRBV12-4 with TRBJ1-5; D unclear. V gave up 3 bases and J gave up 4 bases, with 10 bases separating them. This CDR3 spans 14 amino acids. CDR3 nucleotides: TGTGCCAGCAGTTTTACGCTAGAAAATCAGCCCCAGCATTTT. It is translated as CASSFTLENQPQHF.

This chain joins TRBV3-1 and TRBJ2-1, with 11 bases aligning to TRBD2. In germline, CDR1 is LGHDT, CDR2 YNNKEL (reference sequence). V dropped 0 bases and J dropped 6; count of bases not matched to a gene: 7. The CDR3 totals 17 residues. The CDR3 DNA follows: TGTGCCAGCAGCCAAGATCGACTAGCGGGGCGAGGCAATGAGCAGTTCTTC. It yields the protein CASSQDRLAGRGNEQFF.

This clonotype was observed a single time. The V and J genes are TRBV9 and TRBJ2-5, with 8 bases lining up with TRBD2. In germline, CDR1 is SGDLS, CDR2 YYNGEE. This CDR3 is 14 amino acids long. V was pared by 3 bases and J by 5 bases, with 6 bases of the junction left unmatched. CDR3 coding DNA: TGTGCCAGCAGCGCAAATAGCGGGACCGAGACCCAGTACTTC. Its protein product is CASSANSGTETQYF. The whole variable domain, filled in from reference TRBV9 and TRBJ2-5, reads DSGVTQTPKHLITATGQRVTLRCSPRSGDLSVYWYQQSLDQGLQFLIQYYNGEERAKGNILERFSAQQFPDLHSELNLSSLELGDSALYFCASSANSGTETQYFGPGTRLLVL.

There are many counts of this clonotype. The chain links TRBV5-1 to TRBJ2-7; D possibly corresponds to TRBD1 (6 bases). Germline V gene data show CDR1 as SGHRS and CDR2 as YFSETQ. CDR3 length: 16 residues. V was shortened by 6 bases and J by 7 bases, with 26 bases between the two germline ends. DNA for the CDR3: TGCGCCAGCACCGGGACAACCGGATCCCCCTTGAGTGAGCAGTACTTC. Translation: CASTGTTGSPLSEQYF.

On this clonotype: A read error may produce the germline difference seen at one junction end. The chain recombines TRBV7-8 with TRBJ2-1, with a weak D call TRBD2 (6 bases). The DNA end is a closer match to TRBJ2-7, so the J assignment may be wrong. Germline-derived CDR1 and CDR2 are SGHVS and FQNEAQ. This CDR3 is built from 13 residues. CDR3 sequence: CANSLAVSYEQYF. The CDR3 coding sequence is TGTGCCAACAGCTTAGCGGTCAGCTACGAGCAGTACTTC.

The chain uses TRBV6-6 and TRBJ2-1, with TRBD2 matching 13 bases. Trimming took 5 bases from V and 13 from J; bases not matched to a gene: 17. Germline V CDR1 and CDR2: MNHNY, SVGAGI (reference sequence). This CDR3 spans 17 amino acids. CDR3 amino acids: CASSPLGLAGAEETQFF. In nucleotides, the CDR3 is TGTGCCAGCAGTCCCCTTGGACTAGCGGGAGCGGAAGAGACCCAGTTCTTC.

There are a few counts of this clonotype. The chain combines TRBV5-6 with TRBJ2-7; 8 nucleotides match TRBD1. V shed 2 bases, J shed 2 bases, and the junction held 6 bases outside the gene matches. The CDR3 spans 15 residues. The germline CDR1 and CDR2 sequences are SGHDT and YYEEEE. The CDR3 is CASSLQGVSPYEQYF. Here the CDR3 DNA reads TGTGCCAGCAGCTTACAGGGGGTCTCTCCCTACGAGCAGTACTTC.

The genes are TRBV20-1 and TRBJ1-2; D may be TRBD1 (5 bases). The CDR3 consists of 13 residues. CDR1 and CDR2 (germline): DFQATT, SNEGSKA (reference sequence). V was cut by 8 bases and J by 0 bases, with 13 bases left in between. The CDR3 spells CSLRSGTNYGYTF. For the CDR3, the DNA is TGCAGTCTACGATCAGGGACTAACTATGGCTACACCTTC.

This clonotype has a handful of counts. This sequence joins TRBV27 and TRBJ1-1; 7 bases match TRBD1. Unmatched junction bases numbered 9, after V lost 6 bases and J lost 2 bases. There are 15 residues in the CDR3. CDR1 and CDR2 from the germline V gene are MNHEY and SMNVEV (reference sequence). DNA for the CDR3: TGTGCCAGCAGAGTTTACAGGGGCCTTAACACTGAAGCTTTCTTT. This translates into CASRVYRGLNTEAFF.

This clonotype occurred a few times. This chain links TRBV10-3 with TRBJ1-1; D uncertain. The germline V gene encodes CDR1 ENHRY and CDR2 SYGVKD. The CDR3 totals 12 residues. V was pared by 4 bases and J by 11 bases, with 14 bases between. CDR3 coding DNA: TGTGCCATCAGTGGCCCTTCGGAAGTGGCTTTCTTT. It encodes CAISGPSEVAFF.

This rearrangement joins TRBV11-2 to TRBJ2-5, with TRBD2 matching 13 bases. The J call may be faulty, since TRBJ2-7 better matches the DNA end. Germline V gene sequence: CDR1 SGHAT, CDR2 FQNNGV. There are 15 residues in the CDR3. The CDR3 DNA reads TGTGCCAGCAGCCCCCGGACTAGCGGGAGTCGCGAGCAGTACTTC. Translation gives CASSPRTSGSREQYF.

The sample holds many counts of this clonotype. The rearrangement uses TRBV12-3 or TRBV12-4 and TRBJ2-5, with D tentatively TRBD2 (5 bases). V lost 5 bases, J lost 1 base, and 23 bases lay in between. There are 18 residues in the CDR3. DNA for the CDR3: TGTGCCAGCAGTACCGCCACTACTAGTTTCGGGCCCCAAGAGACCCAGTACTTC. Translation: CASSTATTSFGPQETQYF.

The rearrangement uses TRBV2 and TRBJ2-7; 7 nucleotides agree with TRBD2. Germline CDR1 and CDR2: SNHLY and FYNNEI. The CDR3 sequence is 14 residues long. Trimming cost V 2 bases and J 3 bases; bases outside gene matches: 4. The CDR3 bases are TGTGCCAGCAGTGAAAGGGAGGGGAACTACGAGCAGTACTTC. Its protein is CASSEREGNYEQYF.

This clonotype was recorded many times. V and J are TRBV7-6 and TRBJ2-7; D is possibly TRBD1 (5 bases). Looked up from germline, CDR1 is SGHVS and CDR2 is FNYEAQ. This CDR3 is built from 12 residues. The V end was cut by 5 bases, the J end by 3 bases, with 8 bases between. The chain's CDR3 is CASSVTGYEQYF. CDR3 nucleotides: TGTGCCAGCAGCGTTACAGGCTACGAGCAGTACTTC.

J is TRBJ1-2 and V is TRBV4-1; D ambiguous. The CDR3 runs 14 residues. Trimming shortened V by 3 bases and J by 3 bases, and 11 bases separated the two germline ends. The germline V gene encodes CDR1 MGHRA and CDR2 YSYEKL. This CDR3 is CASSHPARHYGYTF. The CDR3 DNA sequence: TGCGCCAGCAGCCACCCCGCCCGGCACTATGGCTACACCTTC.

J is TRBJ1-2 and V is TRBV20-1; D might be TRBD1 (5 bases). The V gene lost 0 bases and the J gene lost 4 bases, with 9 bases spanning the gap. This CDR3 comprises 13 residues. Germline V gene data show CDR1 as DFQATT and CDR2 as SNEGSKA (reference sequence). The CDR3 loop reads CSARDDRSYGYTF. The CDR3 region has the DNA TGCAGTGCTAGAGATGACAGATCCTATGGCTACACCTTC.

As for this clonotype: Germline is not matched at one junction end, which may reflect a read error. The chain is built from TRBV6-5 and TRBJ2-1; 9 positions match TRBD2. Germline CDR1 MNHEY, CDR2 SVGAGI. The CDR3 covers 21 residues. Here the CDR3 reads CASSYPLGGAGGSSSCNEQFF. The CDR3 DNA reads as TGTGCCAGCAGTTACCCGTTGGGGGGAGCGGGGGGTTCTAGCTCCTGCAATGAGCAGTTCTTC.

V usage is TRBV6-4 and J usage is TRBJ2-1; 16 bases are shared with TRBD2. The length of the CDR3 is 19 residues. The germline CDR1 and CDR2 sequences are MRHNA and SNTAGT. V lost 4 bases, J lost 4 bases, and 10 bases stayed unmatched. CDR3 sequence: CASSVGTSGRALGYNEQFF. Written as DNA, the CDR3 is TGTGCCAGCAGTGTAGGGACTAGCGGGAGGGCCCTCGGGTACAATGAGCAGTTCTTC.

The count of this clonotype is one. The V gene is TRBV5-1, the J gene TRBJ1-1; 9 positions match TRBD1. Germline V CDR1 and CDR2: SGHRS, YFSETQ. This CDR3 has 16 residues. V lost 0 bases to trimming and J lost 5 bases; unmatched junction nucleotides: 8. DNA for the CDR3: TGCGCCAGCAGCTTGGGGGACAGGGTTAGAGGAACTGAAGCTTTCTTT. It codes for CASSLGDRVRGTEAFF.

The chain joins TRBV29-1 to TRBJ1-4, with D unresolved. The CDR3 extends over 11 amino acids. CDR1 is SQVTM, CDR2 ANQGSEA, per germline. The V end lost 8 bases, the J end lost 7 bases, and 11 bases lay between the germline ends. The CDR3 region has the DNA TGCAGCTTTGCATTGGGTGAAAAACTGTTTTTT. This codes for CSFALGEKLFF.

This clonotype occurred a few times. The chain has TRBV20-1 and TRBJ1-5; D not resolved. V was trimmed by 0 bases and J by 0 bases, leaving 15 bases between them. From germline, CDR1 is DFQATT and CDR2 SNEGSKA (reference sequence). The length of the CDR3 is 17 residues. The CDR3 DNA sequence: TGCAGTGCTAGAGATCAGGACCGCGATTATAGCAATCAGCCCCAGCATTTT. Translated: CSARDQDRDYSNQPQHF.

There are a few counts of this clonotype. This sequence joins TRBV29-1 and TRBJ1-1; D is undetermined. V shed 0 bases and J shed 4 bases, with 9 bases lying between them. In germline, CDR1 is SQVTM, CDR2 ANQGSEA. The CDR3 is 13 amino acids. CDR3 DNA sequence: TGCAGCGTTGAAGAACAACAGTTCACTGAAGCTTTCTTT. Translating it yields CSVEEQQFTEAFF.

This clonotype was observed a handful of times. The V gene is TRBV27, the J gene TRBJ2-7; 9 bases are a match to TRBD1. The CDR3 totals 17 residues. Trimming cost V 2 bases and J 0 bases; bases outside gene matches: 8. Germline values: CDR1 MNHEY, CDR2 SMNVEV (reference sequence). CDR3 loop: CASSLLPGQGSSYEQYF. The CDR3 DNA is TGTGCCAGCAGTTTACTACCCGGACAGGGGAGCTCCTACGAGCAGTACTTC.

In this sample, this clonotype turned up once. CDR3 protein: CASSRMWGTGSTEAFF. The DNA of the CDR3 is TGCGCCAGCAGCCGAATGTGGGGGACAGGGAGCACTGAAGCTTTCTTT. The genes are TRBV5-1 and TRBJ1-1, with 9 bases lining up with TRBD1. The ends lost 4 bases at V and 4 bases at J; junction bases unmatched: 11. Per the germline V gene, CDR1 is SGHRS and CDR2 is YFSETQ. This CDR3 comprises 16 residues.

The rearrangement links TRBV7-8 to TRBJ1-2, with TRBD1 matching over 9 bases. The CDR3 is made up of 15 amino acids. CDR1 and CDR2 (germline): SGHVS, FQNEAQ. The junction had 6 bases not matched to a gene; V was cut back by 3 bases and J by 4 bases. The CDR3: CASSFPGQGFYGYTF. DNA for the CDR3: TGTGCCAGCAGCTTCCCGGGACAGGGATTCTATGGCTACACCTTC.

As concerns this clonotype: This sequence may be a read error, since a much larger clone differs from it by one base. This chain connects TRBV29-1 to TRBJ2-7; 10 positions match TRBD1. The ends lost 2 bases at V and 2 bases at J; junction bases unmatched: 6. CDR3 size: 15 residues. Germline V gene data show CDR1 as SQVTM and CDR2 as ANQGSEA. CDR3 sequence (DNA): TGCAGCGTTGAAAACCGGGACAGGGGTCCCTACGAGCAGTACTTC. Protein product: CSVENRDRGPYEQYF.